One sample yielded the 23 T cell receptor beta chains listed below, sequenced in a study of OX40 agonist ivuxolimab in advanced cancers. The table came from immunoSEQ multiplex PCR; TCRdb's copy has only in-frame clones and leaves some out. This sample carries approximately 41,000 clones, 85% of them seen once, and the ten largest clones take approximately 2.6%. This sample comprised CD4+ or CD8+ T cells sorted from blood, obtained in a trial of the OX40 agonist ivuxolimab. These receptors were obtained from an adult with an advanced solid tumor such as melanoma, head and neck, liver or kidney cancer.

This clone appeared a single time. V and J are TRBV7-9 and TRBJ1-2, with 8 bases aligning to TRBD1. V was pared by 2 bases and J by 8 bases, with 10 bases of the junction left unmatched. This CDR3 has 15 amino acids. CDR1 SEHNR and CDR2 FQNEAQ come from the germline V gene (reference sequence). The CDR3 here is CASSLIGQGGLGYTF. For the CDR3, the DNA is TGTGCCAGCAGCTTAATAGGACAGGGAGGCTTGGGCTACACCTTC.

This chain connects TRBV11-2 to TRBJ2-5; the D gene could be TRBD1 or TRBD2 (5 bases each). Germline-derived CDR1 and CDR2 are SGHAT and FQNNGV. V was cut by 5 bases and J by 5 bases, with 18 bases left in between. CDR3 length equals 15 residues. CDR3 bases: TGTGCCAGCAGCCCAGGGCAGAGAGGGCGCGAGACCCAGTACTTC. It codes for CASSPGQRGRETQYF.

CDR3 in amino acids: CASGQGPNQPQHF. The CDR3 nucleotides read TGTGCCAGCGGACAGGGCCCAAATCAGCCCCAGCATTTT. The rearrangement links TRBV7-2 to TRBJ1-5; the match to TRBD1 covers 8 bases. The germline CDR1 and CDR2 sequences are SGHTA and FQGNSA. This CDR3 is 13 amino acids long. With V trimmed by 8 bases and J by 4 bases, 4 bases remained unmatched. Full variable domain (remainder filled in from reference TRBV7-2 and TRBJ1-5): GAGVSQSPSNKVTEKGKDVELRCDPISGHTALYWYRQSLGQGLEFLIYFQGNSAPDKSGLPSDRFSAERTGGSVSTLTIQRTQQEDSAVYLCASGQGPNQPQHFGDGTRLSIL.

The genes are TRBV5-8 and TRBJ2-4, with D possibly matching TRBD2 (6 bases). Germline CDR1 reads SGHTS; CDR2 reads YDEGEE. This CDR3 has 16 residues. Deletions cut 6 bases from V and 0 bases from J, with 16 bases between. The CDR3 DNA reads as TGTGCCAGCACCAACCTCCGGGAGATAGCCAAAAACATTCAGTACTTC. It specifies CASTNLREIAKNIQYF.

In this sample, this clone turned up once. The chain joins TRBV19 to TRBJ2-3; TRBD2 agrees at 7 bases. The germline CDR1 and CDR2 sequences are LNHDA and SQIVND (reference sequence). The CDR3 has 14 residues. The ends lost 3 bases at V and 4 bases at J; junction bases unmatched: 4. The CDR3 sequence is CASSIVTSSDTQYF. In nucleotides, the CDR3 is TGTGCCAGTAGTATCGTGACTAGCTCAGATACGCAGTATTTT.

The V call is TRBV7-3, the J call TRBJ2-2, with a possible D match to TRBD1 (6 bases). The length of the CDR3 is 17 residues. Trimming removed 1 base from V and 1 base from J, with 13 bases in between. Germline V CDR1 and CDR2: SGHTA, FQGTGA. The CDR3 DNA reads TGTGCCAGCAGCTTAAGGCAGGGGCGCTTGAACACCGGGGAGCTGTTTTTT. Translated: CASSLRQGRLNTGELFF.

In this sample, this clone turned up a few times. At the DNA level, this CDR3 is encoded by other sequences in the same sample as well. DNA of the CDR3: TGTGCCAGCAGCTTAGGCAGGTCCCAAGAGACCCAGTACTTC. This encodes CASSLGRSQETQYF. The chain employs TRBV11-3 and TRBJ2-5; D is undetermined. Trimming took off 1 base at V and 1 base at J, with 7 bases between the two ends. The germline gives CDR1 SGHNT, CDR2 YENEEA. CDR3 length: 14 residues.

The chain carries TRBV18 and TRBJ2-7, with TRBD2 as a possible D gene (6 bases). V was clipped by 5 bases and J by 4 bases, with 15 bases between them. The CDR3 runs 14 residues. Germline V gene sequence: CDR1 KGHSH, CDR2 LQKENI. The CDR3 spells CASSISGSGYEQYF. CDR3 DNA: TGTGCCAGCTCAATCTCCGGGAGCGGGTACGAGCAGTACTTC.

The chain joins TRBV6-1 to TRBJ2-7, with TRBD1 matching over 8 bases. V shed 1 base and J 2 bases; nucleotides not matched to a gene: 4. The CDR3 covers 15 residues. CDR1 and CDR2 from the germline V gene are MNHNS and SASEGT. This chain's CDR3 is CASSEGRGLPYEQYF. The CDR3 DNA reads as TGTGCCAGCAGTGAAGGCAGGGGGCTCCCCTACGAGCAGTACTTC.

The chain uses TRBV7-9 and TRBJ1-6; the D is unclear. The CDR3 runs 13 residues. The germline CDR1 and CDR2 sequences are SEHNR and FQNEAQ (reference sequence). V was cut by 4 bases and J by 9 bases, with 10 bases left in between. CDR3 DNA: TGTGCCAGCAGCTCGAACGAGGGTTCACCCCTCCACTTT. Residues: CASSSNEGSPLHF.

This clone has a handful of counts. Other DNA sequences in the sample encode the same CDR3. V usage is TRBV28 and J usage is TRBJ2-2; the D is unclear. CDR3 size: 12 residues. Germline CDR1 and CDR2: MDHEN and SYDVKM. The V gene lost 2 bases and the J gene lost 5 bases, with 3 bases spanning the gap. The CDR3 DNA reads as TGTGCCAGCAGTTTAGGGACCGGGGAGCTGTTTTTT. Its protein product is CASSLGTGELFF.

This clone came up once. This chain links TRBV6-1 with TRBJ1-1; 7 bases align to TRBD1. Trimming took 6 bases from V and 8 from J; bases not matched to a gene: 9. Germline CDR1 MNHNS, CDR2 SASEGT. This CDR3 spans 13 amino acids. Written as DNA, the CDR3 is TGTGCCAGCAGGGCCCTATCGACAGGGGAAGCTTTCTTT. Its protein is CASRALSTGEAFF.

This chain uses TRBV27 with TRBJ2-5; 10 bases are shared with TRBD2. The J call may be mistaken, given a closer DNA end match to TRBJ2-7. The germline V gene has CDR1 MNHEY and CDR2 SMNVEV (reference sequence). The length of the CDR3 is 15 residues. The CDR3 here is CASSLGAGGINEQYF. Written as DNA, the CDR3 is TGTGCCAGCAGTTTAGGAGCGGGAGGGATCAACGAGCAGTACTTC.

In this sample, this clone turned up a few times. The CDR3 loop reads CASSLDPGTRGEQFF. The CDR3 DNA sequence: TGCGCCAGCAGCTTGGATCCCGGGACTAGGGGTGAGCAGTTCTTC. This chain connects TRBV5-1 to TRBJ2-1; 8 positions agree with TRBD2. J was trimmed by 9 bases and V by 0 bases; bases with no gene match: 8. The germline V gene encodes CDR1 SGHRS and CDR2 YFSETQ. This CDR3 has 15 residues.

The chain uses TRBV9 and TRBJ2-1, with 9 bases fitting TRBD2. With 4 bases clipped from V and 4 bases from J, the junction kept 6 bases outside the gene matches. This CDR3 comprises 15 residues. Germline CDR1 reads SGDLS; CDR2 reads YYNGEE. CDR3 coding DNA: TGTGCCAGCAGCATTAGCGGGAGTACTTACAATGAGCAGTTCTTC. Its translation is CASSISGSTYNEQFF.

The rearrangement joins TRBV7-2 to TRBJ1-6; 7 bases map to TRBD1. Germline trimming cut 5 bases from V and 6 bases from J; bases unmatched to any gene: 10. Germline V gene lookup returns CDR1 SGHTA and CDR2 FQGNSA. This CDR3 has 16 residues. Here the CDR3 reads CASSAVSGTVNSPLHF. In nucleotides, the CDR3 is TGTGCCAGCAGCGCCGTTTCCGGGACAGTTAATTCACCCCTCCACTTT.

This clone was seen a single time. The chain combines TRBV9 with TRBJ2-5, with D possibly TRBD2 on 5 matching bases. TRBJ2-7 explains the end of the DNA better; the J call may be wrong. Germline V gives CDR1 SGDLS, CDR2 YYNGEE. The CDR3 runs 15 residues. The CDR3 region is CASSESLGLSYEQYF. For the CDR3, the DNA is TGTGCCAGCAGCGAGAGCCTTGGACTTTCCTACGAGCAGTACTTC.

The CDR3 nucleotides read TGCGCCAGCAGCCGCCAGGGCTACAATGAGCAGTTCTTC. Its translation: CASSRQGYNEQFF. The chain recombines TRBV4-1 with TRBJ2-1; a possible D gene is TRBD1 (5 bases). Germline CDR1 is MGHRA and CDR2 is YSYEKL. This CDR3 region has 13 residues. Deletions cut 4 bases from V and 3 bases from J, with 7 bases between.

Only a few counts were recorded for this clone. V gene TRBV27 combines with J gene TRBJ2-1; D call uncertain. Trimming left V 5 bases short and J 5 bases short, with 10 bases between. The germline gives CDR1 MNHEY, CDR2 SMNVEV (reference sequence). This CDR3 is 13 amino acids long. The DNA of the CDR3 is TGTGCCAGCAGTCTGATAGGGAACAATGAGCAGTTCTTC. Encoded protein: CASSLIGNNEQFF.

The gene calls are TRBV6-5 and TRBJ2-7; TRBD1 aligns across 7 bases. Germline assignment: CDR1 MNHEY and CDR2 SVGAGI. This CDR3 has 16 residues. V dropped 2 bases and J dropped 0; count of bases not matched to a gene: 7. DNA of the CDR3: TGTGCCAGCAGTTACCGGGTTGGGGACAGCTCCTACGAGCAGTACTTC. It yields the protein CASSYRVGDSSYEQYF.

The genes are TRBV5-1 and TRBJ1-2, with D hard to call. The CDR3 covers 15 residues. Trimming stripped 3 bases from V and 5 bases from J, with 17 bases between. Germline V gives CDR1 SGHRS, CDR2 YFSETQ. The CDR3 region has the DNA TGCGCCAGCAGCTCGGGAGGATCGGAGGGATATGGCTACACCTTC. Residues: CASSSGGSEGYGYTF.

The DNA for the CDR3 is TGTGCCAGCAGCCAAGGCGACACTTATCGAAACACCATATATTTT. Its protein is CASSQGDTYRNTIYF. This chain connects TRBV14 to TRBJ1-3; D ambiguous. The CDR3 sequence is 15 residues long. Trimming took 1 base from V and 5 from J, leaving 12 bases between them. CDR1 is SGHDN, CDR2 FVKESK, per germline.

About this clone itself: One end of the junction varies from germline; a read error may be responsible. Other nucleotide sequences in the sample specify the same CDR3. The gene calls are TRBV6-1 and TRBJ1-3, with a weak D call TRBD1 (5 bases). Germline lookup yields CDR1 MNHNS and CDR2 SASEGT. The CDR3 extends over 15 amino acids. This chain's CDR3 is CASSERWGSGNTIYF. CDR3 nucleotides: TGTGCCAGCAGTGAACGATGGGGCTCTGGAAATACCATATATTTT.